This TCR beta chain was documented in a study of OX40 agonist ivuxolimab in advanced cancers. As concerns this clone: Antigen specificity is unknown.

Findings of the study overall: Among the nonresponders, some also had low normalized T-cell clonal expansion. Clonal expansion in partial responders at 0.1-3.0 mg/kg ranked among the lowest. On average, CD8+ T cells showed a greater number of expanded clones than CD4+.

Anyone with autoimmune disease history or systemic immunosuppression was excluded. Profiled with immunoSEQ multiplex PCR; TCRdb holds only in-frame clones, not every one. The table shows tens of thousands of clones, with less than 90% occurring only once. The receptor comes from an adult with an advanced solid tumor such as melanoma, head and neck, liver or kidney cancer. The sample in question was CD4+ or CD8+ T cells sorted from blood, obtained in a trial of the OX40 agonist ivuxolimab.

CDR3 loop: CASSFSRGSKSPLHF. CDR3 in DNA: TGTGCCAGCAGCTTCTCCAGGGGCAGTAAGTCACCCCTCCACTTT. The V call is TRBV5-5, the J call TRBJ1-6; D might be TRBD1 (6 bases). The CDR3 spans 15 residues. Trimming pared 2 bases from V and 10 bases from J, leaving 16 bases between. CDR1 and CDR2 from the germline V gene are SGHKS and YYEKEE (reference sequence).